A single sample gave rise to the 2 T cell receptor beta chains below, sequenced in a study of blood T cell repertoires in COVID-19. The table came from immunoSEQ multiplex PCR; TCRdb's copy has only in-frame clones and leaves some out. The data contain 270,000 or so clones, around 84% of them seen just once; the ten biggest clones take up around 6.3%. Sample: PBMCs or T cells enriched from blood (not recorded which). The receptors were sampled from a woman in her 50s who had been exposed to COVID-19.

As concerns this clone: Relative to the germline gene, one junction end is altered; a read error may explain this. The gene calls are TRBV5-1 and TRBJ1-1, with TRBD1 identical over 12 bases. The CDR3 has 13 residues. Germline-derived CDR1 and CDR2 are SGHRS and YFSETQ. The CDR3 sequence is CASTLGTGGRAFF. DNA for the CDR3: TGCGCCAGCACCTTGGGGACAGGGGGCAGAGCTTTCTTT.

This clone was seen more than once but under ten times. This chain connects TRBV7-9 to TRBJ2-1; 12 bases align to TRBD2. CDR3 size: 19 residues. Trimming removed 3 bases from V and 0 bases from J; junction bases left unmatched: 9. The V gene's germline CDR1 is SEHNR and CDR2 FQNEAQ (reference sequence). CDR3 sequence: CASSLELAGGKSSYNEQFF. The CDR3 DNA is TGTGCCAGCAGCTTGGAACTAGCGGGGGGCAAAAGCTCCTACAATGAGCAGTTCTTC.